A single sample is the source of the 2 T cell receptor beta chains below, sequenced in a study of blood T cell repertoires in COVID-19. Repertoires were generated with immunoSEQ multiplex PCR, while TCRdb's copy carries only in-frame clones and drops some. Among some 370,000 clones, 89% were seen once, and the ten largest hold 0.95% to 1.5%. Sequenced sample: peripheral blood. Source of these receptors: a man aged 40-50 years with acute or convalescent COVID-19.

The chain combines TRBV5-4 with TRBJ2-7, with 13 bases fitting TRBD2. V lost 4 bases to trimming and J lost 1 base; unmatched junction nucleotides: 11. The CDR3 has 18 amino acids. The V gene's germline CDR1 is SGHNT and CDR2 YYREEE (reference sequence). In DNA, the CDR3 is TGTGCCAGCAGCCTTCGGGGACTAGCGGGGTATGGGTCCTACGAGCAGTACTTC. It encodes CASSLRGLAGYGSYEQYF. Based on the CDR3 plus reference TRBV5-4 and TRBJ2-7, the full variable domain is ETGVTQSPTHLIKTRGQQVTLRCSSQSGHNTVSWYQQALGQGPQFIFQYYREEENGRGNFPPRFSGLQFPNYSSELNVNALELDDSALYLCASSLRGLAGYGSYEQYFGPGTRLTVT.

The chain employs TRBV15 and TRBJ1-1; no reliable D call. This CDR3 spans 19 amino acids. The V end lost 0 bases, the J end lost 0 bases, and 20 bases lay between the germline ends. In germline, CDR1 is LNHNV, CDR2 YYDKDF (reference sequence). CDR3 nucleotide sequence: TGTGCCACCAGCAGAGACCTCCCCCACTTTTACGGGGTGAACACTGAAGCTTTCTTT. Its protein product is CATSRDLPHFYGVNTEAFF.